This T cell receptor beta chain appears in the sequencing data of a study of Graves' ophthalmopathy and Graves' hyperthyroidism. This clonotype was picked up many times. Mismatch with germline at one junction end may stem from a read error. The CDR3 is 15 residues long. The V gene's germline CDR1 is SNHLY and CDR2 FYNNEI. Only newly diagnosed hyperthyroidism patients aged 18 to 65, with under 2 months' duration, were enrolled. Serum thyroxine and TRAb, along with clinical symptoms, thyroid ultrasound and orbital computed tomography, were what diagnosis relied on. CDR3 regions of TCR beta were amplified from RNA transcripts. First-round RT-PCR employed HTBI primers, with a second-round multiplex PCR after it. Each CDR3 protein is one row after TCRdb ran MiXCR on the multiplex PCR reads. The repertoire holds a few hundred thousand distinct CDR3 sequences, roughly 14% seen once, with about 7% in the top ten.

The chain has TRBV2 and TRBJ1-1; 7 nucleotides agree with TRBD1. Material: peripheral blood. This sequence was found in a woman aged 18-35 years with stable Graves' hyperthyroidism. The CDR3 region has the DNA TGTGCCGGCAGTGCTCTCGGCAGGGGGGAGGCTGAAGCTTTCTTT. The encoded protein is CAGSALGRGEAEAFF.